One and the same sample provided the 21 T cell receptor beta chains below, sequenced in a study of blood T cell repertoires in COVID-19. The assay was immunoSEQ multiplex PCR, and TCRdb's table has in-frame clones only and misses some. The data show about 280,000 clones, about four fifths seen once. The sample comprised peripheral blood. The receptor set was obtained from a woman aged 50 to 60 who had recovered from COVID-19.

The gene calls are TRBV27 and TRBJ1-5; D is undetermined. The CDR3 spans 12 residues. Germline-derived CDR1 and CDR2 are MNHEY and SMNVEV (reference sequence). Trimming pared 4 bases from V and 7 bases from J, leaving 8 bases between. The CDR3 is CASSSPQQPQHF. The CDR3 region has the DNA TGTGCCAGCAGTTCCCCGCAGCAGCCCCAGCATTTT.

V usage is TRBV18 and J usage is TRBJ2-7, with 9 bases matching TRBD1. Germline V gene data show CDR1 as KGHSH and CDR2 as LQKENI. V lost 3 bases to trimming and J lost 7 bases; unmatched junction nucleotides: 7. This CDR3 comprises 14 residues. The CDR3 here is CASSPGQGLGEQYF. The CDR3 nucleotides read TGTGCCAGCTCACCGGGACAGGGTTTGGGAGAGCAGTACTTC.

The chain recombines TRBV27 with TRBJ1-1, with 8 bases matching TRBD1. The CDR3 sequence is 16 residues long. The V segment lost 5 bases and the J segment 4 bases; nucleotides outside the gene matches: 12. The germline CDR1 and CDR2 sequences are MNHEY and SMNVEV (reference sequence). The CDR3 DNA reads TGTGCCAGCAGTAATCCTACAGGGGGAGGTCGCACTGAAGCTTTCTTT. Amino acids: CASSNPTGGGRTEAFF.

The CDR3 sequence: CASSQGYGTDNEKLFF. The DNA for the CDR3 is TGTGCCAGCAGCCAGGGGTACGGGACAGATAATGAAAAACTGTTTTTT. The rearrangement links TRBV14 to TRBJ1-4; 7 bases map to TRBD1. The CDR3 has 16 residues. The V gene end was trimmed by 3 bases and the J gene end by 4 bases; junction bases not matched to a gene: 8. Per germline, CDR1 SGHDN and CDR2 FVKESK.

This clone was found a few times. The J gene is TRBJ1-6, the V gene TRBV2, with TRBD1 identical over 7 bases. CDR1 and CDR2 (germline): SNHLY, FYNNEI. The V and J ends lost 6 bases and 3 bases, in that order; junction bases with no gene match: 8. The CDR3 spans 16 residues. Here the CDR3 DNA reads TGTGCCAGCAGCCACACAGGGGTAGGCTATAATTCACCCCTCCACTTT. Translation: CASSHTGVGYNSPLHF.

This CDR3 is CASSRTSGSSYEQYF. CDR3 DNA sequence: TGTGCCAGCAGTAGGACTAGCGGGAGTTCCTACGAGCAGTACTTC. The chain employs TRBV7-2 and TRBJ2-7; 13 nucleotides line up with TRBD2. Germline V lookup: CDR1 SGHTA, CDR2 FQGNSA. This CDR3 region has 15 residues. V shed 6 bases, J shed 1 base, and the junction held 3 bases outside the gene matches.

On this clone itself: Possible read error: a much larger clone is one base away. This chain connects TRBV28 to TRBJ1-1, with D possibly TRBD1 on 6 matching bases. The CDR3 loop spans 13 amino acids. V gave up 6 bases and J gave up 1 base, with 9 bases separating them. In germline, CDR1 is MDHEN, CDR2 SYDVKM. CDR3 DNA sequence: TGTGCCAGCAGCTGGGGACAGAACACTGAAGCTTTCTTT. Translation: CASSWGQNTEAFF.

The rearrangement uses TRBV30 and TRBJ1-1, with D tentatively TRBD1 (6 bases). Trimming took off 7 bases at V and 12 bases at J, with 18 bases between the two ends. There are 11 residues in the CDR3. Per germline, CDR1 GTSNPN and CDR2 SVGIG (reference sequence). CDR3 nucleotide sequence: TGTGCCTTTGATACAGGGCTAGGGCCTTTCTTT. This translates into CAFDTGLGPFF.

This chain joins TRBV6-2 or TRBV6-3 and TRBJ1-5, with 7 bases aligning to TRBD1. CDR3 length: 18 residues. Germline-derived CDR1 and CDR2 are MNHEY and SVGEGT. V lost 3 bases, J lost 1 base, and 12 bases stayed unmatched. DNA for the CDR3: TGTGCCAGCAGTTATCACGCGACAGGGAGTACGAGCAATCAGCCCCAGCATTTT. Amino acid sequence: CASSYHATGSTSNQPQHF.

The CDR3 here is CASSYASSGANVLTF. The CDR3 DNA reads TGTGCCAGCAGTTACGCGAGCTCTGGGGCCAACGTCCTGACTTTC. The chain has TRBV6-2 or TRBV6-3 and TRBJ2-6; D is unresolved. CDR3 length: 15 residues. Germline CDR1 is MNHEY and CDR2 is SVGEGT. V lost 2 bases and J lost 0, with 5 bases in between.

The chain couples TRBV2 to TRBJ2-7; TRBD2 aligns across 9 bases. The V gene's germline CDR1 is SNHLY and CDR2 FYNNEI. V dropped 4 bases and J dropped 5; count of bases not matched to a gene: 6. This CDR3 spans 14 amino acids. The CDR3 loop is CASSGSGSPHEQYF. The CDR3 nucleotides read TGTGCCAGCAGTGGTAGCGGGAGTCCCCACGAGCAGTACTTC.

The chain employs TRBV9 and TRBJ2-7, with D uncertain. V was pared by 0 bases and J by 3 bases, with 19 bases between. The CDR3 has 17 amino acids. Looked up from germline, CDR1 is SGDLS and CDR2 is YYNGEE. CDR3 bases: TGTGCCAGCAGCGTAGGTGCTTCGGGTTCTCGTGGCTACGAGCAGTACTTC. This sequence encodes CASSVGASGSRGYEQYF.

CDR3 in amino acids: CASSYGQQDLYGYTF. CDR3 in DNA: TGTGCCAGCAGCTACGGACAGCAGGATCTGTATGGCTACACCTTC. The chain has TRBV7-8 and TRBJ1-2, with a weak D call TRBD1 (6 bases). Germline CDR1 SGHVS, CDR2 FQNEAQ. Deletions cut 4 bases from V and 5 bases from J, with 17 bases between. This CDR3 spans 15 amino acids. The entire variable domain, with the rest obtained from reference TRBV7-8 and TRBJ1-2, is as follows: GAGVSQSPRYKVAKRGQDVALRCDPISGHVSLFWYQQALGQGPEFLTYFQNEAQLDKSGLPSDRFFAERPEGSVSTLKIQRTQQEDSAVYLCASSYGQQDLYGYTFGSGTRLTVV.

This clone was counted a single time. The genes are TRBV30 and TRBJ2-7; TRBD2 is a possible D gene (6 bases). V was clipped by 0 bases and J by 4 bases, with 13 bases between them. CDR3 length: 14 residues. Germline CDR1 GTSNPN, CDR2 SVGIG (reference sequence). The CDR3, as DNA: TGTGCCTGGAGTGTATCTAGCGCGGTTTACGAGCAGTACTTC. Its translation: CAWSVSSAVYEQYF.

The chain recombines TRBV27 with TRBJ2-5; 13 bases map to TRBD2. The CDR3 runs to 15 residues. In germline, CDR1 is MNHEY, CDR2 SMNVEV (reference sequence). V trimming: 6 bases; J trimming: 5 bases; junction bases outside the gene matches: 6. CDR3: CASSLTSGRFETQYF. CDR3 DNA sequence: TGTGCCAGCAGCCTGACTAGCGGGAGGTTCGAGACCCAGTACTTC.

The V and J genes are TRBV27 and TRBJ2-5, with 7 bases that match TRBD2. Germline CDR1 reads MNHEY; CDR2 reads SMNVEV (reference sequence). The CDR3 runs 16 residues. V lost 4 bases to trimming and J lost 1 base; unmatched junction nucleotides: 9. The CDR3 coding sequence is TGTGCCAGCAGTTCGCCGGGGGGTGAGGGCCAAGAGACCCAGTACTTC. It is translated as CASSSPGGEGQETQYF.

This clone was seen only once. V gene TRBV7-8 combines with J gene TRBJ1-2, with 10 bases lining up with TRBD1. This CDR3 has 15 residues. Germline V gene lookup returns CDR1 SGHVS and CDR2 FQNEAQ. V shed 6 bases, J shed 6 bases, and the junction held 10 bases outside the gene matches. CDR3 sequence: CASRPESDRGDGYTF. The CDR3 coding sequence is TGTGCCAGCAGACCTGAGTCGGACAGGGGGGATGGCTACACCTTC.

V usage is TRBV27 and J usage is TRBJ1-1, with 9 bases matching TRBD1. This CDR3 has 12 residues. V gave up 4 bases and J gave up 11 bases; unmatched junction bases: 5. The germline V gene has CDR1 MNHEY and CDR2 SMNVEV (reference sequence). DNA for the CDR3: TGTGCCAGCAGTTCCACAGGGGGCAGGGCTTTCTTT. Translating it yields CASSSTGGRAFF.

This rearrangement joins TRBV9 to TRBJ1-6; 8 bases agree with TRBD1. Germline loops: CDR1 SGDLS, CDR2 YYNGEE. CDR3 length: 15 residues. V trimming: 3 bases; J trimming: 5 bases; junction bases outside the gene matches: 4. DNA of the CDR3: TGTGCCAGCAGCGCTCAGGGGGCGAATAATTCACCCCTCCACTTT. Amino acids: CASSAQGANNSPLHF.

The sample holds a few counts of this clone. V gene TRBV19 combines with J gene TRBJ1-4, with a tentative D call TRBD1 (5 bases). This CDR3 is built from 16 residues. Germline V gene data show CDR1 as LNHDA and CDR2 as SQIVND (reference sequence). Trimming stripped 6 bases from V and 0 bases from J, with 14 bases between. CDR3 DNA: TGTGCCAGTAGCACAGCGGGGCGGGCAACTAATGAAAAACTGTTTTTT. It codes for CASSTAGRATNEKLFF. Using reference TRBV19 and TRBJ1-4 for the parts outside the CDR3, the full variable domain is DGGITQSPKYLFRKEGQNVTLSCEQNLNHDAMYWYRQDPGQGLRLIYYSQIVNDFQKGDIAEGYSVSREKKESFPLTVTSAQKNPTAFYLCASSTAGRATNEKLFFGSGTQLSVL.

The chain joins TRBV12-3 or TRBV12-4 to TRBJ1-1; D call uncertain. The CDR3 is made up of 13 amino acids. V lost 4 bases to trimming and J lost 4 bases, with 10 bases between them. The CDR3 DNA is TGTGCCAGCAGTTCCGCGGAGGGCACTGAAGCTTTCTTT. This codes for CASSSAEGTEAFF.